Reported below is one T cell receptor beta chain. The antigen remains unidentified. CDR3 length: 12 amino acids. Per the germline V gene, CDR1 is SGDLS and CDR2 is YYNGEE. Trimming took 7 bases from V and 9 from J, leaving 14 bases between them. The data originate from a study of T cell clonotyping in hematopoietic cell transplantation. Profiling relied on immunoSEQ multiplex PCR, and the TCRdb table lists in-frame clones only, not all of them. The sample has thousands of clones, less than 95% seen once; the top ten hold 5%. General study results and limits: Pathologically expanded recipient clonotypes increased progressively from day 30 to day 180 as diversity fell.

Sequencing input: peripheral blood mononuclear cells. The source is a man in his forties in good health. Some clones in this sample may be carry-over from other donors' samples. The V call is TRBV9, the J call TRBJ2-1; a weak D match, TRBD2 (5 bases). Written as DNA, the CDR3 is TGTGCCAGCTGTTCCGGGAACGGTGAGCAGTTCTTC. Amino acid sequence: CASCSGNGEQFF.